The 29 T cell receptor beta chains below all came from one sample that was sequenced in a study of blood T cells in healthy people across ages. Using a J-beta primer mix together with a sample-barcoded 5' primer, a second PCR was run for about 6 to 11 cycles. One entry per CDR3 protein results from TCRdb running MiXCR on the 5' RACE reads. The data hold some 710,000 distinct CDR3 sequences, with about half observed a single time. Material: blood. These receptors were obtained from a man older than 75 in good health.

V and J are TRBV20-1 and TRBJ2-5; 7 bases align to TRBD2. Germline V gene lookup returns CDR1 DFQATT and CDR2 SNEGSKA (reference sequence). The length of the CDR3 is 17 residues. J lost 11 bases, V lost 0 bases, and 21 bases had no gene match. The DNA of the CDR3 is TGCAGTGCTAGAGATTCGGGGGGTAAACTCTCCTACAATGAGCAGTACTTC. It yields the protein CSARDSGGKLSYNEQYF.

The chain uses TRBV20-1 and TRBJ2-1; D unresolved. The CDR3 has 14 amino acids. CDR1 is DFQATT and CDR2 is SNEGSKA in the germline V gene (reference sequence). With 2 bases removed from V and 9 bases from J, the gap between germline ends came to 17 bases. CDR3 coding DNA: TGCAGTGCTAGACTCTCCGGTCCAGCGACTGAGCAGTTCTTC. Amino acid sequence: CSARLSGPATEQFF.

In this sample, this clonotype turned up a few times. The chain employs TRBV28 and TRBJ2-4; 7 positions agree with TRBD2. Germline V gene data show CDR1 as MDHEN and CDR2 as SYDVKM. V lost 3 bases to trimming and J lost 8 bases; unmatched junction nucleotides: 7. The CDR3 is 14 residues long. This CDR3 is CASSFRSGADIQYF. CDR3 in DNA: TGTGCCAGCAGTTTCCGGAGCGGGGCGGACATTCAGTACTTC.

V and J are TRBV18 and TRBJ2-5; the match to TRBD2 covers 7 bases. The CDR3 is 15 residues long. Trimming at V came to 6 bases and at J to 1 base, leaving 8 bases not matched to a gene. Germline lookup yields CDR1 KGHSH and CDR2 LQKENI. The CDR3 protein is CASSPREDFQETQYF. The CDR3 coding sequence is TGTGCCAGCTCCCCTCGGGAGGACTTCCAAGAGACCCAGTACTTC. Looking up the rest from reference TRBV18 and TRBJ2-5 gives the full variable domain: NAGVMQNPRHLVRRRGQEARLRCSPMKGHSHVYWYRQLPEEGLKFMVYLQKENIIDESGMPKERFSAEFPKEGPSILRIQQVVRGDSAAYFCASSPREDFQETQYFGPGTRLLVL.

The chain uses TRBV25-1 and TRBJ2-1, with 9 bases identical to TRBD1. The CDR3 length is 14 residues. With V trimmed by 8 bases and J by 5 bases, 7 bases remained unmatched. From germline, CDR1 is MGHDK and CDR2 SYGVNS. CDR3 sequence: CASRGQGSDNEQFF. CDR3 sequence (DNA): TGTGCCAGCCGGGGACAGGGTTCGGACAATGAGCAGTTCTTC.

Worth noting for this clonotype: One base away lies a much larger clone, so this may be a sequencing read error. The chain carries TRBV20-1 and TRBJ2-4; 9 nucleotides agree with TRBD2. The J call may be incorrect, as the DNA end agrees better with TRBJ2-7. Germline loops: CDR1 DFQATT, CDR2 SNEGSKA (reference sequence). The CDR3 spans 14 residues. Written as DNA, the CDR3 is TGCAGTGCTCGAAGCTCCGGGACTAGCAGCGAGCAGTACTTC. It specifies CSARSSGTSSEQYF.

The V call is TRBV20-1, the J call TRBJ1-6; D is ambiguous. The V end was cut by 0 bases, the J end by 5 bases, with 17 bases between. The germline gives CDR1 DFQATT, CDR2 SNEGSKA (reference sequence). This CDR3 contains 17 residues. CDR3 loop: CSARDGSGVLDNSPLHF. CDR3 DNA sequence: TGCAGTGCTAGAGATGGTTCCGGGGTTTTGGATAATTCACCCCTCCACTTT.

This CDR3 is CASSSSGPRGYNEQFF. The CDR3 bases are TGTGCCAGCAGTTCATCCGGGCCCCGGGGGTACAATGAGCAGTTCTTC. This chain joins TRBV28 and TRBJ2-1; maybe TRBD2 (6 bases). The germline V gene has CDR1 MDHEN and CDR2 SYDVKM. The CDR3 is 16 amino acids. The germline V and J ends were trimmed by 4 bases and 4 bases, with 17 bases remaining between them.

The chain recombines TRBV7-8 with TRBJ1-5, with D perhaps matching TRBD1 (5 bases). CDR1 is SGHVS and CDR2 is FQNEAQ in the germline V gene. Trimming stripped 3 bases from V and 3 bases from J, with 12 bases between. The CDR3 loop spans 15 amino acids. CDR3 region: CASSLSREDNQPQHF. CDR3 DNA sequence: TGTGCCAGCAGCTTGTCCAGGGAAGACAATCAGCCCCAGCATTTT.

This chain joins TRBV12-3 or TRBV12-4 and TRBJ2-5, with TRBD2 matching 8 bases. The CDR3 runs to 20 residues. After removal of 1 base from V and 4 bases from J, the junction contained 20 bases not matched to a gene. CDR3 sequence reads: CASSLGSAFGRALEGETQYF. The CDR3 DNA reads as TGTGCCAGCAGTTTAGGTTCGGCATTCGGGAGGGCCCTCGAAGGAGAGACCCAGTACTTC.

This clonotype was seen at least ten times. This chain uses TRBV29-1 with TRBJ2-7; TRBD1 might be the D (5 bases). Trimming stripped 1 base from V and 3 bases from J, with 10 bases between. The CDR3 is 13 amino acids. CDR1 and CDR2 from the germline V gene are SQVTM and ANQGSEA. The CDR3 is CSVEGRADYEQYF. The DNA of the CDR3 is TGCAGCGTTGAAGGCAGGGCCGACTACGAGCAGTACTTC.

The table lists this clonotype with a few counts. The chain has TRBV20-1 and TRBJ2-3, with D tentatively TRBD1 (6 bases). Per the germline V gene, CDR1 is DFQATT and CDR2 is SNEGSKA (reference sequence). V gave up 3 bases and J gave up 5 bases, with 15 bases separating them. This CDR3 comprises 14 residues. The DNA of the CDR3 is TGCAGTGCTAGCAAAGGACAGCGTGGAGATACGCAGTATTTT. The encoded protein is CSASKGQRGDTQYF.

The genes are TRBV2 and TRBJ2-1; D unresolved. The CDR3 covers 11 residues. Germline V gives CDR1 SNHLY, CDR2 FYNNEI. Deletions cut 8 bases from V and 10 bases from J, with 12 bases between. CDR3 DNA: TGTGCCAGCGAGGTCCGTGGGGAGCAGTTCTTC. Protein: CASEVRGEQFF.

The chain uses TRBV4-2 and TRBJ2-7; TRBD2 agrees at 7 bases. Germline values: CDR1 LGHNA, CDR2 YNFKEQ. This CDR3 contains 16 residues. The junction had 6 bases not matched to a gene; V was cut back by 1 base and J by 0 bases. The CDR3 sequence is CASSQGYGTTSYEQYF. The CDR3 bases are TGTGCCAGCAGCCAAGGGTACGGGACTACCTCCTACGAGCAGTACTTC.

V and J are TRBV7-3 and TRBJ2-5; 13 bases map to TRBD2. Trimming cost V 5 bases and J 5 bases; bases outside gene matches: 8. The length of the CDR3 is 16 residues. Germline V gene lookup returns CDR1 SGHTA and CDR2 FQGTGA. The CDR3 DNA follows: TGTGCCAGCAGCCTTGTTGGGACTAGCGGGGCGGAGACCCAGTACTTC. It is translated as CASSLVGTSGAETQYF.

The chain links TRBV7-9 to TRBJ1-4; possible D gene TRBD1, 5 bases. This CDR3 contains 15 residues. V dropped 1 base and J dropped 6 bases, with 12 bases sitting between them. Germline assignment: CDR1 SEHNR and CDR2 FQNEAQ (reference sequence). DNA of the CDR3: TGTGCCAGCAGCTTAGGGAGCAGGGATGATGAAAAACTGTTTTTT. Amino acids: CASSLGSRDDEKLFF.

V gene TRBV28 combines with J gene TRBJ2-1; 8 positions match TRBD2. Trimming cost V 4 bases and J 10 bases; bases outside gene matches: 12. Germline CDR1 MDHEN, CDR2 SYDVKM. The CDR3 sequence is 15 residues long. The CDR3 sequence: CASSSLGLGVREQFF. The DNA of the CDR3 is TGTGCCAGCAGTTCCCTGGGACTAGGTGTACGAGAGCAGTTCTTC.

The chain links TRBV29-1 to TRBJ1-2, with TRBD1 identical over 8 bases. V shed 4 bases and J 1 base; nucleotides not matched to a gene: 5. This CDR3 has 14 amino acids. CDR1 is SQVTM and CDR2 is ANQGSEA in the germline V gene. In DNA, the CDR3 is TGCAGCGTTGGCGTACAGGGGGATAACTATGGCTACACCTTC. It codes for CSVGVQGDNYGYTF.

This clonotype was observed a handful of times. The chain recombines TRBV7-2 with TRBJ2-2; tentative D call: TRBD2 (6 bases). The V end was cut by 4 bases, the J end by 0 bases, with 9 bases between. The V gene's germline CDR1 is SGHTA and CDR2 FQGNSA. CDR3 length: 15 residues. CDR3 bases: TGTGCCAGCAGCTATAGCGGAACGAACACCGGGGAGCTGTTTTTT. Protein sequence: CASSYSGTNTGELFF.

The V and J genes are TRBV4-2 and TRBJ2-4, with 10 bases fitting TRBD2. The last part of the DNA fits TRBJ2-7 better; the J call may be wrong. The CDR3 sequence is 16 residues long. Germline loops: CDR1 LGHNA, CDR2 YNFKEQ. CDR3 coding DNA: TGTGCCAGCAGCCAAGGGTCCCTAGCGGGAGAAGTCGAGCAGTACTTC. Encoded protein: CASSQGSLAGEVEQYF.

The chain has TRBV24-1 and TRBJ2-4, with TRBD1 as a possible D gene (5 bases). V was clipped by 4 bases and J by 1 base, with 10 bases between them. The germline V gene has CDR1 KGHDR and CDR2 SFDVKD. This CDR3 comprises 15 residues. The CDR3 loop is CATSDSDTAKNIQYF. CDR3 DNA sequence: TGTGCCACCAGTGACTCGGACACCGCCAAAAACATTCAGTACTTC.

Remarks on this clonotype: This may be a read error: a much more frequent sequence differs by one nucleotide. The V call is TRBV12-3 or TRBV12-4, the J call TRBJ2-5, with 9 nucleotides matching TRBD2. The last part of the DNA fits TRBJ2-7 better; the J call may be wrong. The length of the CDR3 is 15 residues. The CDR3 is CASSFGSGRTYEQYF. In nucleotides, the CDR3 is TGTGCCAGCAGTTTCGGTAGCGGGAGAACTTACGAGCAGTACTTC.

The chain combines TRBV27 with TRBJ2-7, with 7 bases fitting TRBD1. The germline CDR1 and CDR2 sequences are MNHEY and SMNVEV (reference sequence). After removal of 8 bases from V and 3 bases from J, the junction contained 10 bases not matched to a gene. CDR3 length: 14 residues. The CDR3 region is CASRPTGSGYEQYF. DNA for the CDR3: TGTGCCAGCCGACCGACAGGGTCCGGCTACGAGCAGTACTTC.

As DNA, the CDR3 is TGTGCCTGGAGTGCCTGGAACAGGGGTGATCAGCCCCAGCATTTT. Translation gives CAWSAWNRGDQPQHF. The V call is TRBV30, the J call TRBJ1-5; 7 positions agree with TRBD1. CDR3 length equals 15 residues. Trimming cost V 1 base and J 5 bases; bases outside gene matches: 8. Germline V gene lookup returns CDR1 GTSNPN and CDR2 SVGIG (reference sequence).

As DNA, the CDR3 is TGTGCCAGCAGTTACGTTCGGGGTACAGATACGCAGTATTTT. It translates to CASSYVRGTDTQYF. The chain links TRBV6-2 or TRBV6-3 to TRBJ2-3; D perhaps matches TRBD2 (5 bases). Germline CDR1 reads MNHEY; CDR2 reads SVGEGT. The CDR3 has 14 residues. Trimming shortened V by 2 bases and J by 3 bases, and 9 bases separated the two germline ends.

V is TRBV12-3 or TRBV12-4 and J is TRBJ1-2; possibly TRBD1 for D (5 bases). The CDR3 consists of 14 residues. Deletions cut 2 bases from V and 3 bases from J, with 10 bases between. The CDR3 region is CASSLQGGDYGYTF. In nucleotides, the CDR3 is TGTGCCAGCAGTTTACAGGGTGGGGACTATGGCTACACCTTC.

The J gene is TRBJ2-1, the V gene TRBV7-3; possible D gene TRBD2, 6 bases. The CDR3 consists of 15 residues. The germline V gene encodes CDR1 SGHTA and CDR2 FQGTGA. Between the trimmed V and J ends, which lost 5 bases and 6 bases, there was a span of 17 bases. In nucleotides, the CDR3 is TGTGCCAGCAGCGATTCTAGCGCGGGTACCAATGAGCAGTTCTTC. Protein product: CASSDSSAGTNEQFF.

The V call is TRBV12-5, the J call TRBJ2-7; unclear D gene. The CDR3 loop spans 11 amino acids. With 3 bases removed from V and 7 bases from J, the gap between germline ends came to 7 bases. CDR1 LGHNT and CDR2 FRNRAP come from the germline V gene. CDR3 DNA sequence: TGTGCTAGTGGTTTATCTAATGAGCAGTACTTC. Protein: CASGLSNEQYF.

For this clonotype: A much bigger clone sits one base away, suggesting this may be a read error. The chain carries TRBV5-1 and TRBJ2-7, with D unresolved. V gave up 6 bases and J gave up 7 bases, with 14 bases separating them. The CDR3 runs 12 residues. The germline V gene encodes CDR1 SGHRS and CDR2 YFSETQ. Written as DNA, the CDR3 is TGCGCCAGCAAGGTCACTAACAATGAGCAGTACTTC. This codes for CASKVTNNEQYF.